What follows are 21 T cell receptor beta chains derived from one specimen sequenced in a study of Tregs in tolerant kidney transplant recipients. Sequencing used immunoSEQ multiplex PCR; TCRdb keeps in-frame clones, though not all of them. The sample records about 15,000 clones, approximately 94% being singletons. Sequenced sample: CD8+ T cells from blood. These receptors originate from a human donor in good health.

This chain connects TRBV7-8 to TRBJ2-3, with D perhaps assigned TRBD1 or TRBD2 (5 bases each). Trimming left V 0 bases short and J 7 bases short, with 14 bases between. CDR1 and CDR2 (germline): SGHVS, FQNEAQ. The CDR3 runs 15 residues. The CDR3 sequence is CASSLAEGLANTQYF. The CDR3 DNA reads as TGTGCCAGCAGCTTAGCAGAGGGGCTAGCAAATACGCAGTATTTT.

This clone has just one count. The chain carries TRBV9 and TRBJ2-7; 8 bases are shared with TRBD2. The V and J ends lost 0 bases and 2 bases, in that order; junction bases with no gene match: 7. The CDR3 has 16 amino acids. The V gene's germline CDR1 is SGDLS and CDR2 YYNGEE. The CDR3 nucleotides are TGTGCCAGCAGCGTAGGATCTAGCGGGCAAACCTACGAGCAGTACTTC. Translation: CASSVGSSGQTYEQYF.

The chain uses TRBV7-3 and TRBJ2-1; 9 bases map to TRBD2. J lost 5 bases, V lost 0 bases, and 11 bases had no gene match. Germline V gives CDR1 SGHTA, CDR2 FQGTGA. This CDR3 has 18 amino acids. CDR3 coding DNA: TGTGCCAGCAGCTTAACGGCGGGAGGGCCGAAAGGGAACAATGAGCAGTTCTTC. Its protein is CASSLTAGGPKGNNEQFF.

The chain has TRBV4-3 and TRBJ2-3, with 7 positions matching TRBD2. This CDR3 has 17 residues. Per germline, CDR1 LGHNA and CDR2 YSLEER. The V and J ends lost 3 bases and 2 bases, in that order; junction bases with no gene match: 11. The CDR3 sequence: CASSQEIASGSTDTQYF. CDR3 in DNA: TGCGCCAGCAGCCAGGAAATCGCTAGCGGTTCCACAGATACGCAGTATTTT.

The rearrangement joins TRBV4-2 to TRBJ2-7; TRBD2 agrees at 8 bases. CDR3 length: 19 amino acids. The ends lost 4 bases at V and 6 bases at J; junction bases unmatched: 23. The germline V gene encodes CDR1 LGHNA and CDR2 YNFKEQ. The CDR3 protein is CASSPYLRGVVYLATEQYF. CDR3 DNA sequence: TGTGCCAGCAGCCCTTACTTGCGGGGGGTAGTATACTTGGCGACCGAGCAGTACTTC.

By share of the sample, this clone is medium-sized. The J gene is TRBJ2-2, the V gene TRBV20-1; a possible D gene is TRBD1 (6 bases). With 5 bases removed from V and 6 bases from J, the gap between germline ends came to 7 bases. Germline values: CDR1 DFQATT, CDR2 SNEGSKA (reference sequence). The CDR3 extends over 11 amino acids. CDR3 amino acids: CSAGGPGELFF. The CDR3 region has the DNA TGCAGTGCTGGGGGCCCCGGGGAGCTGTTTTTT.

The gene calls are TRBV7-3 and TRBJ1-4, with TRBD1 as a possible D gene (5 bases). Trimming stripped 5 bases from V and 7 bases from J, with 11 bases between. Germline V gene sequence: CDR1 SGHTA, CDR2 FQGTGA. This CDR3 region has 13 residues. The CDR3 DNA is TGTGCCAGCAGCCAGGGAGTGGGTGAAAAACTGTTTTTT. Amino acids: CASSQGVGEKLFF. Looking up the rest from reference TRBV7-3 and TRBJ1-4 gives the full variable domain: GAGVSQTPSNKVTEKGKYVELRCDPISGHTALYWYRQSLGQGPEFLIYFQGTGAADDSGLPNDRFFAVRPEGSVSTLKIQRTERGDSAVYLCASSQGVGEKLFFGSGTQLSVL.

This chain joins TRBV4-3 and TRBJ1-2; 8 bases line up with TRBD1. CDR1 is LGHNA, CDR2 YSLEER, per germline. The junction had 3 bases not matched to a gene; V was cut back by 3 bases and J by 0 bases. This CDR3 is built from 15 residues. The DNA for the CDR3 is TGCGCCAGCAGCCAGGGACAGGCCTCTAACTATGGCTACACCTTC. This gives the protein CASSQGQASNYGYTF.

This clone was counted a single time. This chain joins TRBV2 and TRBJ2-7, with D unclear. This CDR3 spans 11 amino acids. Trimming took off 7 bases at V and 2 bases at J, with 6 bases between the two ends. Germline values: CDR1 SNHLY, CDR2 FYNNEI. The CDR3 nucleotides are TGTGCCAGCATCGGTCCCTACGAGCAGTACTTC. This sequence encodes CASIGPYEQYF.

The chain couples TRBV14 to TRBJ2-3; D gene uncertain. The germline V and J ends were trimmed by 1 base and 0 bases, with 8 bases remaining between them. This CDR3 is built from 15 residues. Germline CDR1 reads SGHDN; CDR2 reads FVKESK. CDR3 loop: CASSQAFRSTDTQYF. The CDR3 DNA follows: TGTGCCAGCAGCCAAGCTTTTCGCAGCACAGATACGCAGTATTTT.

The chain joins TRBV21-1 to TRBJ2-1. TRBV21-1 is listed as a pseudogene. The CDR3 totals 16 residues. CDR3 residues: CASSKKGQAESNEQFF. The CDR3 region has the DNA TGTGCCAGCAGCAAAAAGGGTCAGGCCGAATCCAATGAGCAGTTCTTC.

This chain links TRBV14 with TRBJ1-4, with 10 bases that match TRBD1. V lost 0 bases, J lost 7 bases, and 2 bases stayed unmatched. This CDR3 is built from 15 residues. Germline V gene data show CDR1 as SGHDN and CDR2 as FVKESK. The CDR3 spells CASSQETGGREKLFF. The CDR3 region has the DNA TGTGCCAGCAGCCAAGAGACAGGGGGCCGTGAAAAACTGTTTTTT.

Only one count was recorded for this clone. This chain links TRBV4-2 with TRBJ2-7; D could derive from TRBD1 or TRBD2 (5 bases each). This CDR3 has 16 amino acids. The V and J ends lost 2 bases and 2 bases respectively, with 16 bases between them. From germline, CDR1 is LGHNA and CDR2 YNFKEQ. As DNA, the CDR3 is TGTGCCAGCAGCCAATTAGGGACCGCCCCAGCCTACGAGCAGTACTTC. Protein product: CASSQLGTAPAYEQYF.

This chain uses TRBV4-3 with TRBJ1-2; possible D gene TRBD1, 6 bases. Germline V gene sequence: CDR1 LGHNA, CDR2 YSLEER. The CDR3 runs to 17 residues. V shed 2 bases and J shed 4 bases, with 20 bases lying between them. The CDR3 coding sequence is TGCGCCAGCAGCCAACGGCTATGGGGGGCGCGGGGCTATGGCTACACCTTC. This encodes CASSQRLWGARGYGYTF.

This chain joins TRBV9 and TRBJ2-4, with 7 bases aligning to TRBD1. The CDR3 totals 14 residues. V shed 0 bases, J shed 5 bases, and the junction held 2 bases outside the gene matches. CDR1 SGDLS and CDR2 YYNGEE come from the germline V gene. This CDR3 reads CASSVGGGENIQYF. DNA of the CDR3: TGTGCCAGCAGCGTAGGAGGGGGCGAAAACATTCAGTACTTC. The full variable domain, its missing parts supplied by reference TRBV9 and TRBJ2-4, is DSGVTQTPKHLITATGQRVTLRCSPRSGDLSVYWYQQSLDQGLQFLIQYYNGEERAKGNILERFSAQQFPDLHSELNLSSLELGDSALYFCASSVGGGENIQYFGAGTRLSVL.

The chain recombines TRBV13 with TRBJ1-2, with 7 bases fitting TRBD1. The V gene end was trimmed by 4 bases and the J gene end by 8 bases; junction bases not matched to a gene: 7. This CDR3 region has 13 residues. Germline CDR1 and CDR2: PRHDT and FYEKMQ (reference sequence). CDR3 residues: CASSYPGGRGYTF. Here the CDR3 DNA reads TGTGCCAGCAGCTACCCAGGGGGGCGCGGCTACACCTTC.

The chain carries TRBV23-1 and TRBJ1-1; D is ambiguous. TRBV23-1 qualifies as an ORF whose function is uncertain. CDR3 length equals 17 residues. The ends were cut back, 4 bases at V and 1 base at J, with 19 bases in the middle. CDR3: CASSLNEATSKNTEAFF. The CDR3 nucleotides read TGCGCCAGCAGTCTAAACGAGGCTACCAGTAAGAACACTGAAGCTTTCTTT.

The gene calls are TRBV5-4 and TRBJ1-1, with D maybe TRBD1 (5 bases). The germline V gene has CDR1 SGHNT and CDR2 YYREEE (reference sequence). The length of the CDR3 is 13 residues. V lost 2 bases to trimming and J lost 1 base, with 6 bases between them. CDR3 loop: CASSFRGNTEAFF. CDR3 DNA sequence: TGTGCCAGCAGCTTTAGGGGGAACACTGAAGCTTTCTTT.

The count of this clone is one. The chain links TRBV13 to TRBJ2-1; 7 bases fit TRBD2. The germline CDR1 and CDR2 sequences are PRHDT and FYEKMQ (reference sequence). The ends lost 0 bases at V and 7 bases at J; junction bases unmatched: 6. The CDR3 totals 15 residues. CDR3 sequence: CASSLGPNGRNEQFF. The CDR3 region has the DNA TGTGCCAGCAGCTTAGGGCCTAACGGGAGGAATGAGCAGTTCTTC.

This clone was recorded once. V usage is TRBV7-9 and J usage is TRBJ2-3; 8 nucleotides agree with TRBD2. V lost 1 base and J lost 4; bases outside the gene matches: 4. Looked up from germline, CDR1 is SEHNR and CDR2 is FQNEAQ (reference sequence). The CDR3 sequence is 15 residues long. The CDR3 is CASSLEGTRSDTQYF. The CDR3 nucleotides are TGTGCCAGCAGCTTAGAGGGGACTAGATCAGATACGCAGTATTTT.

The J gene is TRBJ2-1, the V gene TRBV5-1; D unresolved. V shed 0 bases and J shed 6 bases, with 4 bases lying between them. This CDR3 is built from 12 residues. Looked up from germline, CDR1 is SGHRS and CDR2 is YFSETQ. CDR3 coding DNA: TGCGCCAGCAGCTTGGAAAGCAATGAGCAGTTCTTC. As protein: CASSLESNEQFF.